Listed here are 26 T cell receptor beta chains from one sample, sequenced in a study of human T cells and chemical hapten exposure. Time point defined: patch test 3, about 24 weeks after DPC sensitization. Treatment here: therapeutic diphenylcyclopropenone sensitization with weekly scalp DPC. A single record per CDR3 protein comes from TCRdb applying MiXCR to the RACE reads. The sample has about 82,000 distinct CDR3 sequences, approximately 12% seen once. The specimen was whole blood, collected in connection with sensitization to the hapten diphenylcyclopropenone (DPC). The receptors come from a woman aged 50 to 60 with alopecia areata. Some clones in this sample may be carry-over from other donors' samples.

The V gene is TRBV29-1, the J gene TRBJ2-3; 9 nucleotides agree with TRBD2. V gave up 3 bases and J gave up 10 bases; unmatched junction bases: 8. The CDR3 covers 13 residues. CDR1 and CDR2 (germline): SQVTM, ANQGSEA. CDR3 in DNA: TGCAGCGTTGAGGCTAGCGGGGCCGATCCGCAGTATTTT. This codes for CSVEASGADPQYF.

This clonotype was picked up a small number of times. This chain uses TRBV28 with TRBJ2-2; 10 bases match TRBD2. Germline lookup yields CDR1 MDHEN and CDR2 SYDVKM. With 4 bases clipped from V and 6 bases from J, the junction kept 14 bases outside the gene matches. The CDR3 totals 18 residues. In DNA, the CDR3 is TGTGCCAGCAGTTCCCCGAGGGGCAGCGGGAGGGCAGCCGGGGAGCTGTTTTTT. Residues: CASSSPRGSGRAAGELFF.

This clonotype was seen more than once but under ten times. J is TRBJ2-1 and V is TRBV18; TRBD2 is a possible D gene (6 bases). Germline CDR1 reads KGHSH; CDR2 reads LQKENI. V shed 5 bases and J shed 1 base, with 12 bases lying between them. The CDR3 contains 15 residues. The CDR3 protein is CASSYSGDSYNEQFF. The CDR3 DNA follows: TGTGCCAGCTCATACTCGGGAGATTCCTACAATGAGCAGTTCTTC.

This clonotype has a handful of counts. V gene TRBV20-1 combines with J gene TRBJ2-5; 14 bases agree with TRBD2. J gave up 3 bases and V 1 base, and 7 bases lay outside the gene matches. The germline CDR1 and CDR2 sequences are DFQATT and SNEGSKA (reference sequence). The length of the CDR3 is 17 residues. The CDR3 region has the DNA TGCAGTGCTAGAGTCCTAGGGACTAGCGGGAGTAAAGAGACCCAGTACTTC. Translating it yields CSARVLGTSGSKETQYF.

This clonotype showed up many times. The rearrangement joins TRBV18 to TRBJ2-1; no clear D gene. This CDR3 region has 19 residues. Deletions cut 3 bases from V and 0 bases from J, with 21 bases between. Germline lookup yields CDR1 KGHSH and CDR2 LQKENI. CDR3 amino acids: CASSPDPNQSLSSYNEQFF. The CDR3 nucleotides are TGTGCCAGCTCACCGGATCCTAACCAGTCCTTGAGCTCCTACAATGAGCAGTTCTTC.

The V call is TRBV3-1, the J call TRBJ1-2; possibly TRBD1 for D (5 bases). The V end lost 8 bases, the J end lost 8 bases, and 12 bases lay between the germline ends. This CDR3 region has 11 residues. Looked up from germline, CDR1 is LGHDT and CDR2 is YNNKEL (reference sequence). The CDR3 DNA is TGTGCCAGCTCCGGGGGGGAAGGCTACACCTTC. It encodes CASSGGEGYTF.

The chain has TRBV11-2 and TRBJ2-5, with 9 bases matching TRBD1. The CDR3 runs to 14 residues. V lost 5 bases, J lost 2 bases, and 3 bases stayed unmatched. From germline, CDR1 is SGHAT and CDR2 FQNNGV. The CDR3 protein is CASSVDRGQETQYF. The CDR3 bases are TGTGCCAGCAGCGTCGACAGGGGGCAAGAGACCCAGTACTTC.

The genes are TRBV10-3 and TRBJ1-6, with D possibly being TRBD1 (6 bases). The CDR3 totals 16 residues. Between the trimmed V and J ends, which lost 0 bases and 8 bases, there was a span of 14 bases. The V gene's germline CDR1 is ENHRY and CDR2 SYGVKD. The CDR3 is CAISESSTGQYSPLHF. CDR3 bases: TGTGCCATCAGTGAGTCTTCCACAGGGCAGTATTCACCCCTCCACTTT.

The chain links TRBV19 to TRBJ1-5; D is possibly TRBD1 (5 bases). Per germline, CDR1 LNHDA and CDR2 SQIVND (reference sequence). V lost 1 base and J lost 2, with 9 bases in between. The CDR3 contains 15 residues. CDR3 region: CASSIAWGGNQPQHF. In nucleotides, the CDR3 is TGTGCCAGTAGTATAGCATGGGGCGGCAATCAGCCCCAGCATTTT.

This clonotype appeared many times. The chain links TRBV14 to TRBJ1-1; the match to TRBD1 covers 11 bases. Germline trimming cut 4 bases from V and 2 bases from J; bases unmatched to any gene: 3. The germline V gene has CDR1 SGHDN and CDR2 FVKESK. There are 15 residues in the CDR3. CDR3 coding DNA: TGTGCCAGCAGCCTAAGGACAGGGGGCAACACTGAAGCTTTCTTT. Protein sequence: CASSLRTGGNTEAFF.

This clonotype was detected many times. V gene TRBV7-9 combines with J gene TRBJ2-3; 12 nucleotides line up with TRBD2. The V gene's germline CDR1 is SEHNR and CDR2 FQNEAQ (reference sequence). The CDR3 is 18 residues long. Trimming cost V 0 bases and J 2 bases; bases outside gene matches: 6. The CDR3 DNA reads TGTGCCAGCAGCTTAGCGGCACTAGCGGGAGGCCACACAGATACGCAGTATTTT. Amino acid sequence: CASSLAALAGGHTDTQYF.

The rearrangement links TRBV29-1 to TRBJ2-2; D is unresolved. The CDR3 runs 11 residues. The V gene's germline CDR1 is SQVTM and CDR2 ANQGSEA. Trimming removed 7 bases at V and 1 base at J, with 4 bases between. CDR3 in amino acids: CSGVNTGELFF. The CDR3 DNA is TGCAGCGGTGTGAACACCGGGGAGCTGTTTTTT.

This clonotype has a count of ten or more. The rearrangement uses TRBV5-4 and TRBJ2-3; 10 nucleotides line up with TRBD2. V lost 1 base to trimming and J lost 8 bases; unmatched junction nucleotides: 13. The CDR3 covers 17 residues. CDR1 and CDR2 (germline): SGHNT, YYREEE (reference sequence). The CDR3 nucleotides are TGTGCCAGCAGCTTGCCCCTAGCGGGAGTTGGGGGAACTACGCAGTATTTT. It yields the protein CASSLPLAGVGGTTQYF.

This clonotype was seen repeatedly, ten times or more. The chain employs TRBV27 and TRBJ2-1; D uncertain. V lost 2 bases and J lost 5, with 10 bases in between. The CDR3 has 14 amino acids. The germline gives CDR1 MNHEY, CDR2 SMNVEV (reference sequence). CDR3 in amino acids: CASSLVLGHNEQFF. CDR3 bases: TGTGCCAGCAGTTTAGTGCTTGGGCACAATGAGCAGTTCTTC.

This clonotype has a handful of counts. CDR3 sequence (DNA): TGTGCCAGCAGCCTAGACCTGGGACAGGGTCCCTCCACGCACGAAAAACTGTTTTTT. Encoded protein: CASSLDLGQGPSTHEKLFF. V gene TRBV4-2 combines with J gene TRBJ1-4; TRBD1 matches at 9 bases. This CDR3 spans 19 amino acids. Unmatched junction bases numbered 20, after V lost 4 bases and J lost 8 bases. CDR1 and CDR2 from the germline V gene are LGHNA and YNFKEQ.

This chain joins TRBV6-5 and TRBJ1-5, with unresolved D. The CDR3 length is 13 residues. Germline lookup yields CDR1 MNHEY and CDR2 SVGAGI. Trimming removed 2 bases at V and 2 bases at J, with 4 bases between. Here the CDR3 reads CASSYRRNQPQHF. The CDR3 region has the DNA TGTGCCAGCAGTTACCGTCGCAATCAGCCCCAGCATTTT.

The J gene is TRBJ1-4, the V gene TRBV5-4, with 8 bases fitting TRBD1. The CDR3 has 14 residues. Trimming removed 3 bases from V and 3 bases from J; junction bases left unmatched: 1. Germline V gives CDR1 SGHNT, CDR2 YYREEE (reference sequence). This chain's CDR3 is CASSSTGANEKLFF. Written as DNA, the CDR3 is TGTGCCAGCAGCTCGACAGGGGCTAATGAAAAACTGTTTTTT.

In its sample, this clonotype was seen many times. The CDR3 region has the DNA TGCAGTGCTAAAAGGGCGAGTCAGCCCCAGCATTTT. It yields the protein CSAKRASQPQHF. The chain joins TRBV20-1 to TRBJ1-5; the D is unclear. The CDR3 is 12 residues long. The germline V gene has CDR1 DFQATT and CDR2 SNEGSKA (reference sequence). The V and J ends lost 4 bases and 6 bases respectively, with 10 bases between them.

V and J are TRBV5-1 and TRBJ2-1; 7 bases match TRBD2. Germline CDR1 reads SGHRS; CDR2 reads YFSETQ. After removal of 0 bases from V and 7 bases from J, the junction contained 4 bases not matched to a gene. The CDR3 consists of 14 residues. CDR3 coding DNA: TGCGCCAGCAGCTTGGTTGCGGGAGTAAATGAGCAGTTCTTC. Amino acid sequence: CASSLVAGVNEQFF. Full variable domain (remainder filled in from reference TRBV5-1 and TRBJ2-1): KAGVTQTPRYLIKTRGQQVTLSCSPISGHRSVSWYQQTPGQGLQFLFEYFSETQRNKGNFPGRFSGRQFSNSRSEMNVSTLELGDSALYLCASSLVAGVNEQFFGPGTRLTVL.

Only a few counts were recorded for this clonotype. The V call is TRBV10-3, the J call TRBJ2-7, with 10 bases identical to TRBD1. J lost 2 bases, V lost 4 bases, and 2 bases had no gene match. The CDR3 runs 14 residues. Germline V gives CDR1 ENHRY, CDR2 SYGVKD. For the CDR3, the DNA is TGTGCCATCAGTGGAGACAGGGGGCCCTACGAGCAGTACTTC. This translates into CAISGDRGPYEQYF.

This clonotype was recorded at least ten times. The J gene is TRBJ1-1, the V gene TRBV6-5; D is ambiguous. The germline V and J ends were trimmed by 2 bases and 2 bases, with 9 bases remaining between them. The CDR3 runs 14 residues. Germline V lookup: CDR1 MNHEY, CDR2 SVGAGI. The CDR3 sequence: CASSYGVVNTEAFF. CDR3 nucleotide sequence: TGTGCCAGCAGTTACGGGGTAGTTAACACTGAAGCTTTCTTT.

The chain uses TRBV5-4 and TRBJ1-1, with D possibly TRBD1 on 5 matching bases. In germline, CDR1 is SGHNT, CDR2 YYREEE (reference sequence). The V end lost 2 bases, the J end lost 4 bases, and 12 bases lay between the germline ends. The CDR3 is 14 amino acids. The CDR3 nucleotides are TGTGCCAGCAGCTTTGACAGTCAGAGCACTGAAGCTTTCTTT. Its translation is CASSFDSQSTEAFF. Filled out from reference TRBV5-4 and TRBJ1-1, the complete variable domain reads ETGVTQSPTHLIKTRGQQVTLRCSSQSGHNTVSWYQQALGQGPQFIFQYYREEENGRGNFPPRFSGLQFPNYSSELNVNALELDDSALYLCASSFDSQSTEAFFGQGTRLTVV.

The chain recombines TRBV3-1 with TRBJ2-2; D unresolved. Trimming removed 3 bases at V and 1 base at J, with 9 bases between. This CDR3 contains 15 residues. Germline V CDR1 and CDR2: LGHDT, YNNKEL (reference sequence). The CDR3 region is CASSHTNLNTGELFF. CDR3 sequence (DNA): TGTGCCAGCAGCCACACGAACCTGAACACCGGGGAGCTGTTTTTT.

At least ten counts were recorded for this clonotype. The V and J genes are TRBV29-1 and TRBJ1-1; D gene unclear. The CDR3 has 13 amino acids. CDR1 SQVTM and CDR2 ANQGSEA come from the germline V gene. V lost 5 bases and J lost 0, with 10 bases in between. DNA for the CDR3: TGCAGCGTTAGCAGACTTTTGAACACTGAAGCTTTCTTT. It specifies CSVSRLLNTEAFF.

In DNA form, the CDR3 reads TGTGCCAGCAGTCACCCGGAAGAGCAGTACTTC. Translation: CASSHPEEQYF. The chain links TRBV6-1 to TRBJ2-7; no clear D gene. CDR3 length equals 11 residues. CDR1 is MNHNS and CDR2 is SASEGT in the germline V gene. With 5 bases removed from V and 7 bases from J, the gap between germline ends came to 9 bases.

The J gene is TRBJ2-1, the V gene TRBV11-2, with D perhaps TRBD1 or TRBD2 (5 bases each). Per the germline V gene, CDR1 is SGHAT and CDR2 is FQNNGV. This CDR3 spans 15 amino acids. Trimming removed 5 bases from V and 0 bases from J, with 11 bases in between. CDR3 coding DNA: TGTGCCAGCAGCGCCCTGAGGGGCTCCTACAATGAGCAGTTCTTC. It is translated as CASSALRGSYNEQFF. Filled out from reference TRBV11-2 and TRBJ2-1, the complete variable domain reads EAGVAQSPRYKIIEKRQSVAFWCNPISGHATLYWYQQILGQGPKLLIQFQNNGVVDDSQLPKDRFSAERLKGVDSTLKIQPAKLEDSAVYLCASSALRGSYNEQFFGPGTRLTVL.